The clone carrying this TCR beta chain was detected once. The sample is drawn from a study of blood T cell repertoires in COVID-19. Here immunoSEQ multiplex PCR was the method, and the copy in TCRdb shows in-frame clones only, minus some. The sample lists under 500,000 clones; roughly nine tenths were seen once. Participant ages covered roughly 18 to 90 years across 24 US areas. Cohort assignment relied on participant-reported clinical history. Germline CDR1 is LNHDA and CDR2 is SQIVND (reference sequence). CDR3 length equals 13 residues. V was cut by 7 bases and J by 2 bases, with 11 bases left in between.

This rearrangement joins TRBV19 to TRBJ1-2; D not resolved. The receptor's source is a man aged 30-40 years who had recovered from COVID-19. The sample consisted of PBMCs or T cells enriched from blood (not recorded which). Here the CDR3 DNA reads TGTGCCAGTAAGGTTCCAGGCAACTATGGCTACACCTTC. Amino acids: CASKVPGNYGYTF.